The clone carrying this T cell receptor beta chain was seen a few times. The antigen is undetermined. This specimen comes from a study of identical twins. Findings of the study overall: Compared with models, monozygotic twins showed more out-of-frame TCR alpha sharing. Its conclusions, products of cross-sectional statistical analysis, did not come from following the same donors. Abundant cord blood beta clonotypes carried fewer insertions; memory repertoires showed none.

It was template switching that added a universal primer site, and there were unique molecular identifiers on the cDNA. TCRdb re-called the 5' RACE reads with MiXCR, one entry per CDR3 protein. The repertoire holds nearly 900,000 distinct CDR3 sequences, with around an eighth as singletons. With V trimmed by 10 bases and J by 7 bases, 14 bases remained unmatched. There are 15 residues in the CDR3. In germline, CDR1 is MNHNS, CDR2 SASEGT. The same sample was also studied in work on yellow fever vaccine responses in identical twins.

The clonotype was recovered from a woman aged 18-29 years in good health. The specimen sequenced was PBMCs. The chain uses TRBV6-1 and TRBJ2-1; 9 positions agree with TRBD2. In nucleotides, the CDR3 is TGTGCCACCATGGATTTGAGCAGCGGGAGGAATGAGCAGTTCTTC. Protein sequence: CATMDLSSGRNEQFF.